This passage covers 18 T cell receptor beta chains from one sample sequenced in a study of siplizumab effects on memory and regulatory T cells (dated by TCRdb to between 2018 and 2020). Libraries were constructed by the immunoSEQ multiplex PCR assay. The source is immuneACCESS, and TCRdb retained only in-frame sequences with V and J called. Part of the clones is not carried over; for the studies checked, unresolved V genes explain less than half of this, and the remainder is unexplained. The sample table contains about 100,000 clones; only one count was recorded for about 90% of them. Roughly 0.78% of the sample is taken by the ten largest. Sequencing was done on a sample of Tregs sorted from blood. The receptors derive from a human donor in good health.

V and J are TRBV18 and TRBJ2-7; 8 bases are a match to TRBD1. Per germline, CDR1 KGHSH and CDR2 LQKENI. The length of the CDR3 is 14 residues. V lost 1 base and J lost 2; bases outside the gene matches: 1. CDR3 DNA sequence: TGTGCCAGCTCACCACTACAGGGGGCCTACGAGCAGTACTTC. As protein: CASSPLQGAYEQYF.

The chain carries TRBV14 and TRBJ2-7; 11 bases align to TRBD2. The CDR3 extends over 15 amino acids. Germline V gene sequence: CDR1 SGHDN, CDR2 FVKESK. After removal of 2 bases from V and 6 bases from J, the junction contained 6 bases not matched to a gene. CDR3 protein: CASSQIGLAGSEQYF. As DNA, the CDR3 is TGTGCCAGCAGCCAAATAGGACTAGCGGGCTCCGAGCAGTACTTC. Full variable domain (outside the CDR3, taken from reference TRBV14 and TRBJ2-7): EAGVTQFPSHSVIEKGQTVTLRCDPISGHDNLYWYRRVMGKEIKFLLHFVKESKQDESGMPNNRFLAERTGGTYSTLKVQPAELEDSGVYFCASSQIGLAGSEQYFGPGTRLTVT.

This clone was seen a single time. This rearrangement joins TRBV27 to TRBJ2-5; 10 nucleotides line up with TRBD2. The CDR3 is made up of 16 amino acids. Per the germline V gene, CDR1 is MNHEY and CDR2 is SMNVEV (reference sequence). V shed 3 bases, J shed 5 bases, and the junction held 9 bases outside the gene matches. The DNA for the CDR3 is TGTGCCAGCAGTTTTGTAGGAGCGGGAGGGGGTGAGACCCAGTACTTC. Protein product: CASSFVGAGGGETQYF.

This chain uses TRBV5-1 with TRBJ1-3, with a weak D call TRBD1 (5 bases). The germline V gene has CDR1 SGHRS and CDR2 YFSETQ. V lost 6 bases and J lost 4, with 14 bases in between. This CDR3 region has 14 residues. In nucleotides, the CDR3 is TGCGCCAGCACTGCAGGGACGGAAGGAAACACCATATATTTT. Translating gives CASTAGTEGNTIYF.

A single count supports this clone. This chain links TRBV2 with TRBJ1-1; D remains ambiguous. The germline V gene has CDR1 SNHLY and CDR2 FYNNEI. This CDR3 has 14 residues. V was clipped by 2 bases and J by 6 bases, with 13 bases between them. The CDR3 region has the DNA TGTGCCAGCAGTGAACTGGCGGGGATCGCTGAAGCTTTCTTT. The encoded protein is CASSELAGIAEAFF.

The chain recombines TRBV7-8 with TRBJ2-4; D perhaps matches TRBD1 (6 bases). The CDR3 is made up of 16 amino acids. Per the germline V gene, CDR1 is SGHVS and CDR2 is FQNEAQ. The V gene lost 5 bases and the J gene lost 1 base, with 15 bases spanning the gap. The CDR3 is CASSIRGLSAKNIQYF. The CDR3 DNA reads TGTGCCAGCAGCATTAGGGGGTTATCTGCCAAAAACATTCAGTACTTC. The whole variable domain, filled in from reference TRBV7-8 and TRBJ2-4, reads GAGVSQSPRYKVAKRGQDVALRCDPISGHVSLFWYQQALGQGPEFLTYFQNEAQLDKSGLPSDRFFAERPEGSVSTLKIQRTQQEDSAVYLCASSIRGLSAKNIQYFGAGTRLSVL.

The V call is TRBV29-1, the J call TRBJ1-1; D ambiguous. V was trimmed by 7 bases and J by 1 base, leaving 10 bases between them. Per germline, CDR1 SQVTM and CDR2 ANQGSEA. The CDR3 covers 12 residues. The CDR3 loop is CSAQRTNTEAFF. In DNA form, the CDR3 reads TGCAGCGCACAGAGAACGAACACTGAAGCTTTCTTT.

This chain connects TRBV12-5 to TRBJ2-3; no clear D. The CDR3 has 14 residues. The V end was cut by 2 bases, the J end by 6 bases, with 12 bases between. Germline V lookup: CDR1 LGHNT, CDR2 FRNRAP. CDR3 nucleotide sequence: TGTGCTAGTGGTTTGCGGGCTCCCGGGGATACGCAGTATTTT. This sequence encodes CASGLRAPGDTQYF. Supplemented by reference TRBV12-5 and TRBJ2-3, the full variable domain reads DARVTQTPRHKVTEMGQEVTMRCQPILGHNTVFWYRQTMMQGLELLAYFRNRAPLDDSGMPKDRFSAEMPDATLATLKIQPSEPRDSAVYFCASGLRAPGDTQYFGPGTRLTVL.

The V and J genes are TRBV19 and TRBJ2-2; TRBD2 matches 7 bases. From germline, CDR1 is LNHDA and CDR2 SQIVND (reference sequence). Trimming took 6 bases from V and 3 from J; bases not matched to a gene: 7. CDR3 length: 15 residues. The CDR3 reads CASSHGGTYTGELFF. CDR3 DNA: TGTGCCAGTAGCCACGGGGGGACCTACACCGGGGAGCTGTTTTTT. Supplemented by reference TRBV19 and TRBJ2-2, the full variable domain reads DGGITQSPKYLFRKEGQNVTLSCEQNLNHDAMYWYRQDPGQGLRLIYYSQIVNDFQKGDIAEGYSVSREKKESFPLTVTSAQKNPTAFYLCASSHGGTYTGELFFGEGSRLTVL.

On this clone: Different DNA sequences within this sample yield the same CDR3. The rearrangement joins TRBV5-1 to TRBJ2-3, with TRBD2 identical over 13 bases. V gave up 2 bases and J gave up 5 bases; unmatched junction bases: 2. Looked up from germline, CDR1 is SGHRS and CDR2 is YFSETQ. The CDR3 contains 15 residues. In nucleotides, the CDR3 is TGCGCCAGCAGCTTACTAGCGGGAGGGGGAGATACGCAGTATTTT. Translated: CASSLLAGGGDTQYF.

The chain combines TRBV19 with TRBJ1-1, with 11 bases aligning to TRBD1. The CDR3 sequence is 14 residues long. The V gene's germline CDR1 is LNHDA and CDR2 SQIVND (reference sequence). The J segment lost 6 bases and the V segment lost 7 bases, leaving 7 bases of the junction unmatched. DNA of the CDR3: TGTGCCAGTAAGCCGGGACAGGGGGTAGCTGAAGCTTTCTTT. Translated: CASKPGQGVAEAFF.

The CDR3 DNA sequence: TGTGCCAGCAGTTACTCGAAGGTCCAGGGTGCCTACGAGCAGTACTTC. This translates into CASSYSKVQGAYEQYF. The chain combines TRBV6-5 with TRBJ2-7, with D tentatively TRBD1 (5 bases). Germline V gene sequence: CDR1 MNHEY, CDR2 SVGAGI. The CDR3 loop spans 16 amino acids. Trimming took off 0 bases at V and 2 bases at J, with 14 bases between the two ends.

The gene calls are TRBV27 and TRBJ2-4, with unresolved D. This CDR3 contains 13 residues. The V end was cut by 7 bases, the J end by 8 bases, with 15 bases between. Germline V CDR1 and CDR2: MNHEY, SMNVEV (reference sequence). CDR3 DNA: TGTGCCAGCACCTCACGATCTCAGGACATTCAGTACTTC. Protein: CASTSRSQDIQYF.

The rearrangement joins TRBV27 to TRBJ1-1; D may be TRBD1 (6 bases). Trimming cost V 4 bases and J 5 bases, with 14 bases left between them. From germline, CDR1 is MNHEY and CDR2 SMNVEV (reference sequence). This CDR3 is 14 amino acids long. The CDR3 reads CASSWRGGTTEAFF. CDR3 nucleotide sequence: TGTGCCAGCAGTTGGCGAGGGGGGACGACTGAAGCTTTCTTT.

V usage is TRBV9 and J usage is TRBJ2-1; D may be TRBD2 (5 bases). The CDR3 runs to 15 residues. The V end was cut by 0 bases, the J end by 4 bases, with 11 bases between. The germline CDR1 and CDR2 sequences are SGDLS and YYNGEE. The CDR3 DNA reads TGTGCCAGCAGCGTAGATTCCGGGGATTACAATGAGCAGTTCTTC. It encodes CASSVDSGDYNEQFF.

The CDR3 is CASTRGINQPQHF. The CDR3 region has the DNA TGTGCCAGCACCCGAGGGATTAATCAGCCCCAGCATTTT. This sequence joins TRBV28 and TRBJ1-5; D gene unclear. The V gene lost 7 bases and the J gene lost 4 bases, with 11 bases spanning the gap. This CDR3 comprises 13 residues. Germline-derived CDR1 and CDR2 are MDHEN and SYDVKM.

The chain has TRBV23-1 and TRBJ2-1, with TRBD1 matching 8 bases. TRBV23-1 is sorted into the ORF group, with uncertain function. The CDR3 loop spans 16 amino acids. The J segment lost 9 bases and the V segment lost 5 bases, leaving 15 bases of the junction unmatched. The CDR3 nucleotides read TGCGCCAGCAGTTCTTTCACAGGGGGGACTCCAAGTGAGCAGTTCTTC. Protein: CASSSFTGGTPSEQFF.

This chain links TRBV7-2 with TRBJ2-7; TRBD2 matches 15 bases. Looked up from germline, CDR1 is SGHTA and CDR2 is FQGNSA. The V segment lost 4 bases and the J segment 5 bases; nucleotides outside the gene matches: 3. The CDR3 contains 15 residues. CDR3 sequence: CASSWTSGRANEQYF. For the CDR3, the DNA is TGTGCCAGCAGCTGGACTAGCGGGAGGGCGAACGAGCAGTACTTC.